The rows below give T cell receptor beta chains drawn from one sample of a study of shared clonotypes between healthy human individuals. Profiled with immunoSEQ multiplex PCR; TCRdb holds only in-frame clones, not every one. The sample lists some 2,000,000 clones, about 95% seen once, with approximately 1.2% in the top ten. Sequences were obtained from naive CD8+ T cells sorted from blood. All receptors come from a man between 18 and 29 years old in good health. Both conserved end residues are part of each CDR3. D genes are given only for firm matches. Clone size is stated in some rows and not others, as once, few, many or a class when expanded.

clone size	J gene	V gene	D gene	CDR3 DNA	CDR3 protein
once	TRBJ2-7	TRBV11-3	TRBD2	TGTGCCAGCAGCGCGGGGGACGAGCAGTACTTC	CASSAGDEQYF
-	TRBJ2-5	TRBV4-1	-	TGCGCCAGCAGCCCTTCGGACTTACAAGAGACCCAGTACTTC	CASSPSDLQETQYF
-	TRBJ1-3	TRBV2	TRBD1	TGTGCCAGCAGTGAAGGGACAGGGATCGGAAACACCATATATTTT	CASSEGTGIGNTIYF
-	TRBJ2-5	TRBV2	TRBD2	TGTGCCAGCAAGACTAGCGGACAAGAGACCCAGTACTTC	CASKTSGQETQYF
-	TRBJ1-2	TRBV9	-	TGTGCCAGCAGCCTCGAGGCAGGTGACTATGGCTACACCTTC	CASSLEAGDYGYTF
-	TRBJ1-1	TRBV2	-	TGTGCCAGCAGTGAAGAGGGTTTTGAAGCTTTCTTT	CASSEEGFEAFF
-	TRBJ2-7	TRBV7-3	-	TGTGCCAGCAGCTTACTTCCCCAGGGACCCTACGAGCAGTACTTC	CASSLLPQGPYEQYF
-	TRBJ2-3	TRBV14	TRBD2	TGTGCCAGCAGGCTAGCGGGGTCCCCAGATACGCAGTATTTT	CASRLAGSPDTQYF
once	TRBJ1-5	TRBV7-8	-	TGTGCCAGCAGCCTGGATAATCAGCCCCAGCATTTT	CASSLDNQPQHF
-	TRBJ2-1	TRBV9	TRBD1	TGTGCCAGCAGCGTAGAGAAGGAGGGGACAGGGATAAATGAGCAGTTCTTC	CASSVEKEGTGINEQFF
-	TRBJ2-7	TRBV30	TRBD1	TGTGCCTGGGAACCGGGACAGGCAGATTACGAGCAGTACTTC	CAWEPGQADYEQYF
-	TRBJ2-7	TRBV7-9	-	TGTGCCAGCAGCTTAGCCCAGGGATCGTTCTACGAGCAGTACTTC	CASSLAQGSFYEQYF
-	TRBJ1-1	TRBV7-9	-	TGTGCCAGCAGTTCGATAACCGGGGCCGGCACTGAAGCTTTCTTT	CASSSITGAGTEAFF
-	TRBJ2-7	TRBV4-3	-	TGCGCCAGCAGCCAAGATATAGGGGGCTACGAGCAGTACTTC	CASSQDIGGYEQYF
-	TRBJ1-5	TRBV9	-	TGTGCCAGCAGCCCGGGTATGGGGCGACAGCCCCAGCATTTT	CASSPGMGRQPQHF
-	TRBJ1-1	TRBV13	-	TGTGCCAGCAGCTCTACTGAAGCTTTCTTT	CASSSTEAFF
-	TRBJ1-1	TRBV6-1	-	TGTGCCAGCAGTGAAGCTGGGAGGGGAGGGGGTGGCACTGAAGCTTTCTTT	CASSEAGRGGGGTEAFF
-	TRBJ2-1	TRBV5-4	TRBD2	TGTGCCAGCAGCCCGGGACTAGGGAACAATGAGCAGTTCTTC	CASSPGLGNNEQFF
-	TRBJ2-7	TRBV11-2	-	TGTGCCAGCAGCTTAGACAGTTCATCCCGCTACGAGCAGTACTTC	CASSLDSSSRYEQYF
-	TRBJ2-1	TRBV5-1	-	TGCGCCAGCAGCGTAGAATGGAGCTCCTACAATGAGCAGTTCTTC	CASSVEWSSYNEQFF
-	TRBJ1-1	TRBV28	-	TGTGCCAGCAGTGTAGTGGGGGATAACACTGAAGCTTTCTTT	CASSVVGDNTEAFF
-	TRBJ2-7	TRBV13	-	TGTGCCAGCAGCTTAGGTTCGCTCGAGCAGTACTTC	CASSLGSLEQYF
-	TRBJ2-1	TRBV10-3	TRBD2	TGTGCCATCAGTGACGGGACTAGCGGGGGGAACAATGAGCAGTTCTTC	CAISDGTSGGNNEQFF
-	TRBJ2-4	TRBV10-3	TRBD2	TGTGCCATCAGTGAGTCTAGCGGGAGAGATATTCAGTACTTC	CAISESSGRDIQYF
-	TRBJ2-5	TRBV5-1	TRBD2	TGCGCCAGCAGCTTGGTGGGGCTAGCGGGAGTGGAGACCCAGTACTTC	CASSLVGLAGVETQYF
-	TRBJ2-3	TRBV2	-	TGTGCCAGCAGTGAAGCAACGGATACGCAGTATTTT	CASSEATDTQYF
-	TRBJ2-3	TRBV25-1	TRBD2	TGTGCCAGCAGGGCTACTAGCGGGGGGGTCGGAGATACGCAGTATTTT	CASRATSGGVGDTQYF
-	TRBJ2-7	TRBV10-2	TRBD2	TGCGCCAGCAGTGATGCGGGGGGCCGTTACTCCTACGAGCAGTACTTC	CASSDAGGRYSYEQYF
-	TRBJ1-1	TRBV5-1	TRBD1	TGCGCCAGCAGCCCTCAGGGGGTCGACACTGAAGCTTTCTTT	CASSPQGVDTEAFF
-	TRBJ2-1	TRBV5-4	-	TGTGCCAGCAGCCCCGCAGGGGGGGGTGAATACAATGAGCAGTTCTTC	CASSPAGGGEYNEQFF
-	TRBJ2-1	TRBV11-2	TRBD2	TGTGCCAGCAGTACGGGAGGGTACAATGAGCAGTTCTTC	CASSTGGYNEQFF
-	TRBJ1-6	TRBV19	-	TGTGCCAGTAGTATCGGGTTTGGGGACTCACCCCTCCACTTT	CASSIGFGDSPLHF
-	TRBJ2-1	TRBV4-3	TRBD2	TGCGCCAGCAGCCAAGGACCCTCCAGCGGGAACTACAATGAGCAGTTCTTC	CASSQGPSSGNYNEQFF
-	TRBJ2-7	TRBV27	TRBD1	TGTGCCAGCAGCATACAGGGGACCTACGAGCAGTACTTC	CASSIQGTYEQYF
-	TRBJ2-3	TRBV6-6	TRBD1	TGTGCCAGCAGTTACCGACAGGGACCAGATACGCAGTATTTT	CASSYRQGPDTQYF
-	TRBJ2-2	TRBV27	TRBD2	TGTGCCAGCGGACTAGCGGCGAACACCGGGGAGCTGTTTTTT	CASGLAANTGELFF
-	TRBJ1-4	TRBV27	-	TGTGCCAGCAGTTTAGGGCCGTTCCCTGAAAAACTGTTTTTT	CASSLGPFPEKLFF
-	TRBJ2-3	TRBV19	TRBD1	TGTGCCAGTAGTATAAACAGGGGGCTTGGAGATACGCAGTATTTT	CASSINRGLGDTQYF
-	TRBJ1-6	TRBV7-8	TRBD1	TGTGCCAGCAGCGAGCAGGGGGGTAATTCACCCCTCCACTTT	CASSEQGGNSPLHF
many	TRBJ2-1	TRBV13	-	TGTGCCAGCAGCTTAGGAGGCGGACTGAGCTCCTACAATGAGCAGTTCTTC	CASSLGGGLSSYNEQFF
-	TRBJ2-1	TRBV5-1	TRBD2	TGCGCCAGCAGCTTTACCCCTGGACTAGCGGCCAGCGGCAATGAGCAGTTCTTC	CASSFTPGLAASGNEQFF
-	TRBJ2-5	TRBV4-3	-	TGCGCCAGCAGCAGTGGCAGGGGTTTGGGGGAGACCCAGTACTTC	CASSSGRGLGETQYF
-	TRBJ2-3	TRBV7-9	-	TGTGCCAGCGCTCCCCCTTTGGGGACACACCACACAGATACGCAGTATTTT	CASAPPLGTHHTDTQYF
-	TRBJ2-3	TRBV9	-	TGTGCCAGCAGCCCCACGGGGACAGATACGCAGTATTTT	CASSPTGTDTQYF
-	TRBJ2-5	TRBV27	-	TGTGCCAGCAGTCCCCATAGCGGACAAGAGACCCAGTACTTC	CASSPHSGQETQYF